This T cell receptor (beta chain) was found in a study of blood T cell repertoires in COVID-19. Whole-study context: The study drew acute and convalescent COVID-19 samples from the United States, Italy and Spain. T cells, B-cell-depleted T cells, or PBMCs supplied cDNA or gDNA.

As handled by the study authors: How many nucleated cells were present was estimated from reference gene primer amplification. Measured with immunoSEQ multiplex PCR; TCRdb has only the in-frame clones, and not every one. For V, J and clone size, that table is used; D and trimming come from the DNA. This table has 60,000 to 65,000 clones, 72% appearing once. Seattle patient enrollment occurred during active infection, with longitudinal follow-up thereafter. The ends lost 1 base at V and 8 bases at J; junction bases unmatched: 4. This CDR3 has 15 amino acids. Germline values: CDR1 SGHAT, CDR2 FQNNGV. The source of this sequence is a woman in her seventies with COVID-19, enrolled during active disease. The sequenced sample consisted of peripheral blood. This chain connects TRBV11-2 to TRBJ2-3; 12 nucleotides agree with TRBD2. The CDR3 bases are TGTGCCAGCAGCTTAGCTAGCGGGAGGGGGGGTACGCAGTATTTT. Translation gives CASSLASGRGGTQYF.